These 21 T cell receptor beta chains share one sample of origin, sequenced in a study of CD8 T cells in ankylosing spondylitis (TCRdb year 2017). To prepare the library, 5' RACE was applied. Sequencing used an Illumina HiSeq 2500. The public reads were reprocessed in TCRdb via fastp at Q25 and MiXCR, keeping in-frame beta chains. Each entry is one CDR3 protein sequence, shown with its most common DNA and genes. Here the sample has some 150,000 distinct CDR3 sequences; approximately 10% occur a single time. Less than 5% of the sample is held by the ten biggest clonotypes. The sequencing sample was made of blood, either unsorted or a sorted T cell fraction (not recorded which). Receptors were obtained from a female donor with ankylosing spondylitis or in good health (not recorded which).

The chain combines TRBV7-9 with TRBJ2-7; D perhaps matches TRBD1 (5 bases). CDR3 length: 14 amino acids. The V and J ends lost 1 base and 2 bases respectively, with 9 bases between them. The germline V gene encodes CDR1 SEHNR and CDR2 FQNEAQ (reference sequence). CDR3 DNA sequence: TGTGCCAGCAGCTTAGACGACAGACCCTACGAGCAGTACTTC. Protein product: CASSLDDRPYEQYF. The entire variable domain, with the rest obtained from reference TRBV7-9 and TRBJ2-7, is as follows: DTGVSQNPRHKITKRGQNVTFRCDPISEHNRLYWYRQTLGQGPEFLTYFQNEAQLEKSRLLSDRFSAERPKGSFSTLEIQRTEQGDSAMYLCASSLDDRPYEQYFGPGTRLTVT.

This chain uses TRBV2 with TRBJ2-3; D remains unclear. This CDR3 is built from 12 residues. V was clipped by 8 bases and J by 2 bases, with 8 bases between them. Germline V gene lookup returns CDR1 SNHLY and CDR2 FYNNEI. The CDR3 reads CASRESTDTQYF. CDR3 bases: TGTGCCAGCCGCGAGTCCACAGATACGCAGTATTTT.

V usage is TRBV7-2 and J usage is TRBJ2-7; D might be TRBD1 (5 bases). V lost 0 bases, J lost 3 bases, and 9 bases lay in between. Per the germline V gene, CDR1 is SGHTA and CDR2 is FQGNSA. The CDR3 runs 14 residues. CDR3: CASSLAGQIYEQYF. The CDR3 DNA reads TGTGCCAGCAGCTTAGCGGGGCAGATCTACGAGCAGTACTTC.

The chain employs TRBV11-2 and TRBJ2-1, with D hard to call. The V gene's germline CDR1 is SGHAT and CDR2 FQNNGV. V gave up 3 bases and J gave up 9 bases, with 3 bases separating them. The CDR3 covers 10 residues. The CDR3 region is CASSFREQFF. Written as DNA, the CDR3 is TGTGCCAGCAGCTTCCGTGAGCAGTTCTTC.

The chain links TRBV28 to TRBJ2-1; 12 bases are a match to TRBD2. The CDR3 sequence is 15 residues long. Germline V gives CDR1 MDHEN, CDR2 SYDVKM. V lost 5 bases, J lost 10 bases, and 9 bases stayed unmatched. The CDR3 sequence is CASSQLAGGLKEQFF. CDR3 nucleotides: TGTGCCAGCAGTCAGCTAGCGGGGGGGCTCAAGGAGCAGTTCTTC.

There are many counts of this clonotype. The genes are TRBV6-5 and TRBJ1-2; the D gene is possibly TRBD1 (6 bases). CDR1 is MNHEY, CDR2 SVGAGI, per germline. V was cut by 4 bases and J by 0 bases, with 21 bases left in between. The CDR3 has 18 amino acids. The CDR3 DNA is TGTGCCAGCAGTTTACATTCTGGACAGATTGTCGCTAACTATGGCTACACCTTC. As protein: CASSLHSGQIVANYGYTF.

This clonotype came up many times. This chain uses TRBV6-1 with TRBJ2-2, with a weak D call TRBD2 (5 bases). Trimming shortened V by 6 bases and J by 1 base, and 9 bases separated the two germline ends. CDR1 is MNHNS, CDR2 SASEGT, per germline. The CDR3 is 14 residues long. The CDR3 is CASRGSENTGELFF. DNA of the CDR3: TGTGCCAGCAGAGGGAGTGAGAACACCGGGGAGCTGTTTTTT.

The sample holds a few counts of this clonotype. V and J are TRBV14 and TRBJ1-5; no reliable D call. This CDR3 comprises 13 residues. Germline CDR1 and CDR2: SGHDN and FVKESK. Between the trimmed V and J ends, which lost 0 bases and 0 bases, there was a span of 0 bases. The CDR3 region is CASSQDSNQPQHF. The CDR3 coding sequence is TGTGCCAGCAGCCAAGATAGCAATCAGCCCCAGCATTTT.

This clonotype was seen many times. This chain connects TRBV7-2 to TRBJ2-3; tentative D call: TRBD2 (5 bases). Germline assignment: CDR1 SGHTA and CDR2 FQGNSA. V lost 3 bases and J 1 base, leaving 11 bases between the germline ends. This CDR3 spans 15 amino acids. CDR3 nucleotides: TGTGCCAGCAGCTTTGACGACTACCGCACAGATACGCAGTATTTT. It is translated as CASSFDDYRTDTQYF.

This clonotype was detected ten times or more. The rearrangement links TRBV5-6 to TRBJ1-5; TRBD1 might be the D (5 bases). The CDR3 runs 13 residues. Trimming took 1 base from V and 7 from J, leaving 9 bases between them. From germline, CDR1 is SGHDT and CDR2 YYEEEE. CDR3 in DNA: TGTGCCAGCAGCTTGCCAGGGAAACAGCCCCAGCATTTT. This encodes CASSLPGKQPQHF.

The genes are TRBV11-2 and TRBJ2-7; 7 bases are a match to TRBD1. Per the germline V gene, CDR1 is SGHAT and CDR2 is FQNNGV. The V and J ends lost 5 bases and 5 bases, in that order; junction bases with no gene match: 12. This CDR3 has 15 residues. The CDR3 DNA is TGTGCCAGCAGCCTGGGTGGGACAGTGCCCCACGAGCAGTACTTC. Translating it yields CASSLGGTVPHEQYF.

This clonotype has a count of ten or more. This rearrangement joins TRBV3-1 to TRBJ1-1; D possibly corresponds to TRBD1 (6 bases). Germline lookup yields CDR1 LGHDT and CDR2 YNNKEL (reference sequence). Trimming left V 0 bases short and J 11 bases short, with 13 bases between. CDR3 length: 13 residues. CDR3 protein: CASSQDGGRVAFF. CDR3 bases: TGTGCCAGCAGCCAAGATGGGGGCAGGGTGGCTTTCTTT.

This clonotype came up many times. CDR3 loop: CSVFNSRGNTEAFF. CDR3 in DNA: TGCAGCGTTTTCAACAGCCGAGGGAACACTGAAGCTTTCTTT. The chain has TRBV29-1 and TRBJ1-1; D unresolved. V lost 5 bases and J 1 base, leaving 14 bases between the germline ends. In germline, CDR1 is SQVTM, CDR2 ANQGSEA. This CDR3 has 14 residues.

This clonotype was counted at least ten times. The chain carries TRBV28 and TRBJ2-2; D is perhaps TRBD1 (5 bases). This CDR3 comprises 15 residues. The germline V gene has CDR1 MDHEN and CDR2 SYDVKM. V was shortened by 3 bases and J by 4 bases, with 12 bases between the two germline ends. The CDR3 coding sequence is TGTGCCAGCAGTTTTGTAGGGGTTAGCACCGGGGAGCTGTTTTTT. Amino acid sequence: CASSFVGVSTGELFF.

Here the CDR3 reads CSTSGGASTDTQYF. CDR3 sequence (DNA): TGTAGCACCTCGGGAGGGGCTTCCACAGATACGCAGTATTTT. The chain recombines TRBV28 with TRBJ2-3; 8 bases align to TRBD2. This CDR3 spans 14 amino acids. The germline gives CDR1 MDHEN, CDR2 SYDVKM.

This clonotype came up many times. This chain connects TRBV14 to TRBJ1-2, with D perhaps TRBD1 (6 bases). This CDR3 has 14 amino acids. CDR1 and CDR2 from the germline V gene are SGHDN and FVKESK. V dropped 1 base and J dropped 6 bases, with 12 bases sitting between them. The CDR3 nucleotides are TGTGCCAGCAGCCAAGTCCGGACAGAAGATGGCTACACCTTC. This gives the protein CASSQVRTEDGYTF.

This clonotype was counted many times. The V and J genes are TRBV30 and TRBJ2-1, with 10 bases aligning to TRBD2. The CDR3 has 14 amino acids. The germline V gene has CDR1 GTSNPN and CDR2 SVGIG (reference sequence). The trim removed 0 bases at V and 10 bases at J, leaving 6 bases unmatched. The CDR3 spells CAWSVAGGLTEQFF. For the CDR3, the DNA is TGTGCCTGGAGTGTAGCGGGGGGGCTTACAGAGCAGTTCTTC. Complete variable domain (other parts from reference TRBV30 and TRBJ2-1): SQTIHQWPATLVQPVGSPLSLECTVEGTSNPNLYWYRQAAGRGLQLLFYSVGIGQISSEVPQNLSASRPQDRQFILSSKKLLLSDSGFYLCAWSVAGGLTEQFFGPGTRLTVL.

The chain carries TRBV28 and TRBJ2-1, with 7 bases lining up with TRBD1. CDR1 MDHEN and CDR2 SYDVKM come from the germline V gene. Losses at the gene ends were 7 bases for V and 3 bases for J; bases not matched to a gene: 12. The CDR3 has 16 residues. CDR3 protein: CASNVWDSQGYNEQFF. The CDR3 DNA reads as TGTGCCAGCAACGTCTGGGACAGTCAGGGCTACAATGAGCAGTTCTTC.

In this sample, this clonotype turned up many times. This CDR3 reads CASSFGLSGYTF. DNA for the CDR3: TGTGCCAGCAGCTTTGGACTCAGTGGCTACACCTTC. The genes are TRBV7-2 and TRBJ1-2; D uncertain. V was pared by 3 bases and J by 7 bases, with 9 bases between. The CDR3 is 12 residues long. Germline V gene data show CDR1 as SGHTA and CDR2 as FQGNSA.

The chain employs TRBV24-1 and TRBJ1-5; 9 bases agree with TRBD1. The germline gives CDR1 KGHDR, CDR2 SFDVKD. The V segment lost 9 bases and the J segment 6 bases; nucleotides outside the gene matches: 11. The length of the CDR3 is 15 residues. CDR3 protein: CATGGTGFDGQPQHF. The CDR3 coding sequence is TGTGCCACCGGGGGGACAGGGTTTGACGGTCAGCCCCAGCATTTT.

This clonotype was counted at least ten times. V usage is TRBV11-1 and J usage is TRBJ2-3; no clear D. Per the germline V gene, CDR1 is SGHAT and CDR2 is FQDESV (reference sequence). V was cut by 3 bases and J by 2 bases, with 12 bases left in between. The CDR3 contains 15 residues. The DNA of the CDR3 is TGTGCCAGCAGCTTTTCCTTCACGTCCACAGATACGCAGTATTTT. It translates to CASSFSFTSTDTQYF.